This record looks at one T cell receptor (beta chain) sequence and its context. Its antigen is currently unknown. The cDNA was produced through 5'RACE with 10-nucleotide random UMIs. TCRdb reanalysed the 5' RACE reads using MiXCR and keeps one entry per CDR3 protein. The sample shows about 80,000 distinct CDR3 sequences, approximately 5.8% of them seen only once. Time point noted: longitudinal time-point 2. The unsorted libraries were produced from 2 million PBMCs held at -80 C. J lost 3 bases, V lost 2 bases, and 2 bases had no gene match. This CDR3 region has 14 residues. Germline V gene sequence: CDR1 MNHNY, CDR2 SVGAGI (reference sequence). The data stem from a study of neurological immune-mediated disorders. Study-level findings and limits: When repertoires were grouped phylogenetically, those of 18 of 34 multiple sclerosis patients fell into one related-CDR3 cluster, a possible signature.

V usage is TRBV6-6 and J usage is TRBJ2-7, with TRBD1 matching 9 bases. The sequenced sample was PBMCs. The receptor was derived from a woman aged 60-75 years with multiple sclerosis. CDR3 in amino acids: CASSYGTGYYEQYF. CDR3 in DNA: TGTGCCAGCAGTTACGGGACAGGGTACTACGAGCAGTACTTC.